These 7 T cell receptor beta chains were sequenced from one sample in a study of blood T cell repertoires in COVID-19. TCRdb's table, derived via immunoSEQ multiplex PCR, lists solely in-frame clones and lacks some. The sample shows about 120,000 clones, approximately 65% of them seen only once. Sequenced sample: peripheral blood. The receptors shown here come from an older woman with acute or convalescent COVID-19.

The chain combines TRBV30 with TRBJ1-3; 7 nucleotides match TRBD1. The J segment lost 2 bases and the V segment lost 4 bases, leaving 5 bases of the junction unmatched. The CDR3 contains 14 residues. Germline V gene data show CDR1 as GTSNPN and CDR2 as SVGIG (reference sequence). CDR3 nucleotide sequence: TGTGCCTGGAAAGTGCAGGGGGCTGGAAACACCATATATTTT. Its translation is CAWKVQGAGNTIYF.

This clone was seen ten or more times. This chain connects TRBV7-3 to TRBJ2-2; a weak D match, TRBD1 (6 bases). The CDR3 has 17 residues. Between the trimmed V and J ends, which lost 6 bases and 1 base, there was a span of 18 bases. Germline V gene data show CDR1 as SGHTA and CDR2 as FQGTGA. CDR3 in amino acids: CASRSPRQVLNTGELFF. As DNA, the CDR3 is TGTGCCAGCAGATCGCCCCGACAGGTTTTGAACACCGGGGAGCTGTTTTTT.

The chain couples TRBV15 to TRBJ2-1; D is possibly TRBD1 (5 bases). This CDR3 has 16 amino acids. Germline V gene sequence: CDR1 LNHNV, CDR2 YYDKDF (reference sequence). V shed 0 bases and J shed 6 bases, with 15 bases lying between them. The CDR3 reads CATSRDRGSQSNEQFF. The CDR3 coding sequence is TGTGCCACCAGCAGAGATAGGGGATCGCAAAGCAATGAGCAGTTCTTC.

The V call is TRBV19, the J call TRBJ1-5, with D possibly matching TRBD1 (6 bases). With 6 bases removed from V and 4 bases from J, the gap between germline ends came to 22 bases. The CDR3 has 17 residues. CDR1 is LNHDA, CDR2 SQIVND, per germline (reference sequence). The CDR3 bases are TGTGCCAGTAGAGGGGAAAAGAGGGGGGGCTATAATCAGCCCCAGCATTTT. Its translation is CASRGEKRGGYNQPQHF.

This clone was seen a few times. The rearrangement joins TRBV7-9 to TRBJ1-2; 7 nucleotides align to TRBD1. CDR3 length: 12 residues. The trim removed 1 base at V and 8 bases at J, leaving 1 base unmatched. The germline V gene encodes CDR1 SEHNR and CDR2 FQNEAQ (reference sequence). CDR3 residues: CASSLEGAGYTF. CDR3 DNA sequence: TGTGCCAGCAGCTTAGAGGGGGCCGGCTACACCTTC.

The chain is built from TRBV20-1 and TRBJ2-3; the D is unclear. This CDR3 comprises 16 residues. Trimming cost V 3 bases and J 2 bases, with 18 bases left between them. Germline assignment: CDR1 DFQATT and CDR2 SNEGSKA (reference sequence). In DNA form, the CDR3 reads TGCAGTGCTAGTCTGGTGGCATACAGATTCACAGATACGCAGTATTTT. Translating gives CSASLVAYRFTDTQYF.

V is TRBV5-1 and J is TRBJ1-2, with a tentative D call TRBD1 (5 bases). With 4 bases removed from V and 6 bases from J, the gap between germline ends came to 19 bases. This CDR3 region has 15 residues. Germline values: CDR1 SGHRS, CDR2 YFSETQ. Here the CDR3 DNA reads TGCGCCAGCAGCCTGGTCGTTAGGGGTGATAATGGCTACACCTTC. Amino acids: CASSLVVRGDNGYTF.